This TCR beta chain appears in the sequencing data of a study of T cells in Graves' hyperthyroidism and ophthalmopathy (dated 2019 in TCRdb). For context, the study as a whole: Peripheral blood was sampled at the time of initial diagnosis, prior to any treatment. The roughly 100 discovery patients were divided at random into training and test sets in a 7:3 ratio. An independent validation cohort of 18 to 20 hyperthyroidism patients and approximately 15 patients who later progressed to ophthalmopathy tested prospective prediction of ophthalmopathy. Following sampling, methimazole starting at 30 mg daily was given to hyperthyroidism patients, and high-dose intravenous methylprednisolone was given to ophthalmopathy patients. According to the paper, TCR Vbeta CDR3 sequencing was carried out on approximately 140 peripheral blood samples, which came from 40 to 45 ophthalmopathy, approximately 78 hyperthyroidism and approximately 17 progressor patients. To identify distinguishing TCR V-J signatures, a discovery cohort of 100 patients was used, comprising approximately 40 with Graves' ophthalmopathy and around 57 with stable Graves' hyperthyroidism. Thyroid tissue and blood T-cell repertoires from six Graves' hyperthyroidism patients were also compared in the study.

V loses 10 bases at its end and J loses 8 bases; junction bases beyond the gene matches: 11. CDR1 ENHRY and CDR2 SYGVKD are derived from the germline V gene. The CDR3, cysteine through phenylalanine, is 13 amino acids long. Here the CDR3 DNA is all that survives: 39 bases in frame from base 1. In the ophthalmopathy patients, disease was moderately to severely active, with a Clinical Activity Score of 3 or more, a NOSPECS grade of 4 or more, and a duration of less than 3 months. Any patient with an uncontrolled infection, another autoimmune disease, pregnancy or lactation was excluded. Diagnoses relied on clinical symptoms, serum thyroxine and TRAb, thyroid ultrasound and orbital computed tomography. Ficoll-Paque density gradient centrifugation was used to isolate PBMCs from 10 ml of fresh peripheral blood. Trizol reagent was used to extract total RNA, and RNA quality was then checked on an Agilent 2100 Bioanalyzer.

This clonotype was observed at least ten times. Its recognized antigen is unknown. Per-base qualities were not stored, and no clone one base away is much larger. The TCR beta CDR3 regions were amplified from the RNA transcripts. The first round of RT-PCR for the TCR CDR3 was performed with the HTBI primer set and the Qiagen OneStep RT-PCR kit. Libraries were constructed in a second round of multiplex PCR, after which size selection and purification were carried out. The libraries were sequenced on an Illumina HiSeq2000 using paired-end 100 bp reads. As for how the authors treated the data: SOAPnuke was used to process the raw data, removing reads that contained adapters or uncalled bases, had a mean Phred below 15, or lacked an exact match to the constant primer or identifier. COPE v1.2.5 was used to merge the high-quality paired reads, and each unique nucleotide sequence was defined as a clonotype. MiTCR v1.1 was used to align the clonotypes against IMGT TRBV, TRBD and TRBJ reference segments. The analysis was restricted to V-J combinations with a frequency above 0.0001, which together covered roughly 99% of the repertoires. A TCS score was defined as the ratio of F50 (clonal expansion) to E x V (chaos), with BLOSUM62-based TCRdist applied between CDR3 peptides within each V-J. Welch's t-statistics and random forest reduced fewer than 550 V-J features to roughly 13, which were used in a naive Bayes classifier (R e1071). TCRdb reprocessing: public reads trimmed at Q25 with fastp, clones called with MiXCR, in-frame beta chains kept. Rows with one shared CDR3 protein collapse into an entry with the most common genes and DNA. TCRdb, not the authors, supplied the V and J calls. The sample profile shows over 450,000 distinct CDR3 sequences; roughly 17% of them were found once. The ten largest account for 17% of the sample.

On the study overall, not on this receptor specifically: Blood samples also contained most of the expanded thyroid clonotypes (frequency above 0.001), which suggests that blood repertoires may reflect thyroid immune responses. In validation, the model predicted progression to ophthalmopathy with 60% to 71% sensitivity and roughly 72% specificity, a median of approximately 6.5 months before onset. Ophthalmopathy was separated from stable hyperthyroidism by a 13 V-J signature model, with approximately 89% sensitivity and roughly 84% specificity obtained in cross-validation and 80%/75% obtained in testing. No statistical method was used to fix the sample size in advance, and group allocation was not hidden from the investigators.

This receptor was taken from a woman aged 18-29 years with Graves' ophthalmopathy. The specimen was blood. The rearrangement combines TRBV10-3 with TRBJ2-1; TRBD2 agrees with 7 junctional bases. The CDR3: CATRGRDFHEQFF. The sequenced DNA is TGTGCCACCCGGGGGAGGGATTTCCATGAGCAGTTCTTC.